The rows below give T cell receptor beta chains drawn from one sample of a study of control samples from healthy donors and cancer patients. Assay used: immunoSEQ multiplex PCR; TCRdb lists only in-frame clones, some missing. This sample carries roughly 130,000 clones, less than 95% of them seen once, and the ten largest clones take less than 4%. Source material: blood. Every receptor here comes from a man aged 25 to 40 in good health. CDR3s include the opening cysteine and the closing phenylalanine or tryptophan. The D gene is left open where the match is weak. Clone size, where shown, is once, few, many, or a class for clones that have expanded.

size: -; J: TRBJ2-3; D: TRBD2; V: TRBV13; DNA: TGTGCCAGCAGCTCGTCGCCTAGCGGGGGGGACTGGACAGATACGCAGTATTTT; CDR3: CASSSSPSGGDWTDTQYF
size: -; J: TRBJ2-7; D: TRBD2; V: TRBV5-1; DNA: TGCGCCAGCAGCGTGTCCGGGACTAGCAGCTACGAGCAGTACTTC; CDR3: CASSVSGTSSYEQYF
size: few; J: TRBJ2-2; D: -; V: TRBV20-1; DNA: TGCAGTGCTAGTTGGGGTAACACCGGGGAGCTGTTTTTT; CDR3: CSASWGNTGELFF
size: once; J: TRBJ2-2; D: -; V: TRBV12-3/TRBV12-4; DNA: TGTGCCAGCAGATTCAACACCGGGGAGCTGTTTTTT; CDR3: CASRFNTGELFF
size: -; J: TRBJ1-6; D: -; V: TRBV7-2; DNA: TGTGCCAGCAGCTACGGACGGAATAATTCACCCCTCCACTTT; CDR3: CASSYGRNNSPLHF
size: once; J: TRBJ1-5; D: -; V: TRBV28; DNA: TGTGCCAGCCTGTCTGCCCCAGGTCAGCCCCAGCATTTT; CDR3: CASLSAPGQPQHF
size: -; J: TRBJ2-3; D: TRBD2; V: TRBV5-1; DNA: TGCGCCAGCAGCTTCGGACTAGCGGGGGGCACAGATACGCAGTATTTT; CDR3: CASSFGLAGGTDTQYF
size: few; J: TRBJ2-7; D: TRBD2; V: TRBV18; DNA: TGTGCCAGCTCACCTCGGACTAGCGGACACTACGAGCAGTACTTC; CDR3: CASSPRTSGHYEQYF
size: -; J: TRBJ2-7; D: TRBD1; V: TRBV18; DNA: TGTGCCAGCTCACCTTGGGACAGGGCATCGGACGAGCAGTACTTC; CDR3: CASSPWDRASDEQYF
size: -; J: TRBJ2-5; D: TRBD2; V: TRBV30; DNA: TGTGCCTGGAGTGTACGTAGCGGGGTCATTGAGACCCAGTACTTC; CDR3: CAWSVRSGVIETQYF
size: -; J: TRBJ2-5; D: TRBD2; V: TRBV19; DNA: TGTGCCAGTAGTTTCGGACTAGCGGGGGCAAACCCTTACCAAGAGACCCAGTACTTC; CDR3: CASSFGLAGANPYQETQYF
size: -; J: TRBJ1-1; D: -; V: TRBV4-1; DNA: TGCGCCAGCAGCTTACTTGGCGGAGGGAACACTGAAGCTTTCTTT; CDR3: CASSLLGGGNTEAFF
size: -; J: TRBJ2-1; D: TRBD1; V: TRBV4-3; DNA: TGCGCCAGCAGCCAAGTCGGGACAGGGGGATACAATGAGCAGTTCTTC; CDR3: CASSQVGTGGYNEQFF
size: -; J: TRBJ1-4; D: -; V: TRBV15; DNA: TGTGCCACCAGCAGTGGGCGCATAGCAACTAATGAAAAACTGTTTTTT; CDR3: CATSSGRIATNEKLFF
size: -; J: TRBJ2-7; D: -; V: TRBV30; DNA: TGTGCCTGGAGTAGGCTAGCTCTCTCCTACGAGCAGTACTTC; CDR3: CAWSRLALSYEQYF
size: -; J: TRBJ1-1; D: TRBD1; V: TRBV14; DNA: TGTGCCAGCAGCCAGGTACAGGGGGTCCTGCTGAACACTGAAGCTTTCTTT; CDR3: CASSQVQGVLLNTEAFF
size: -; J: TRBJ1-4; D: -; V: TRBV24-1; DNA: TGTGCCACCAGTGACCCACGGGCCACGGGTGAAAAACTGTTTTTT; CDR3: CATSDPRATGEKLFF
size: once; J: TRBJ2-7; D: -; V: TRBV5-1; DNA: TGCGCCAGCAGCCCTCCAGACACTCACGAGCAGTACTTC; CDR3: CASSPPDTHEQYF
size: -; J: TRBJ1-5; D: -; V: TRBV10-3; DNA: TGTGCCATCAGTGGGGACGGCTATAGCAATCAGCCCCAGCATTTT; CDR3: CAISGDGYSNQPQHF